Reported below is one TCR beta chain. Its antigen is not known. The assay was immunoSEQ multiplex PCR, and TCRdb's table has in-frame clones only and misses some. The sample shows about 31,000 clones, roughly 82% of them seen only once. Naive or memory CD4+ cells were cultured 1:1 with T cell-depleted PBMCs plus CEF. This record comes from a study of CD4 T cells in relation to SARS-CoV-2 and coronaviruses. Study-wide context: Median patient age was approximately 40 years, spanning 21 to 72 years.

The J segment lost 9 bases and the V segment lost 3 bases, leaving 7 bases of the junction unmatched. Germline CDR1 reads SGHKS; CDR2 reads YYEKEE (reference sequence). The CDR3 consists of 15 residues. The source is an adult with COVID-19. The rearrangement links TRBV5-5 to TRBJ2-1, with TRBD2 matching over 12 bases. The sequencing sample was made of memory CD4+ T cells from PBMCs, cultured in vitro. CDR3 DNA: TGTGCCAGCAGCTCTAGCGGGAGGGTCTGGGCTGAGCAGTTCTTC. It yields the protein CASSSSGRVWAEQFF.